This record looks at one T cell receptor beta chain sequence and its context. These data are taken from a study of blood T cell repertoires in COVID-19. The V and J ends lost 11 bases and 1 base, in that order; junction bases with no gene match: 9. Germline V lookup: CDR1 ENHRY, CDR2 SYGVKD. CDR3 length: 14 amino acids. Assay: immunoSEQ multiplex PCR; the TCRdb copy retains only in-frame clones and omits some. This repertoire shows 50,000 to 70,000 clones, approximately 83% found once; its top ten account for approximately 8.9%. The sequence derives from a man older than 75 with COVID-19, enrolled during active disease. Sequenced: peripheral blood. The chain uses TRBV10-3 and TRBJ2-5; 8 nucleotides match TRBD1. CDR3 nucleotides: TGTGCCGTAGGACGGACAGGGCTCCAAGAGACCCAGTACTTC. Amino acids: CAVGRTGLQETQYF.